The 15 T cell receptor beta chains in this list originate from one sample, sequenced in a study of shared clonotypes between healthy human individuals (dated by TCRdb to 2020 to 2021). Library generation was performed with the immunoSEQ multiplex PCR assay. The clones in this table, taken by TCRdb from immuneACCESS, are in-frame only. Not every clone is retained; where verified, under half of the shortfall comes from an unresolved V gene, and the cause of the rest is unknown. The sample has 90,000 to 120,000 clones on record, more than 65% of them singletons. The ten most abundant clones make up approximately 23% of the sample. The specimen sequenced was memory CD8+ T cells sorted from blood. The intended sense of this specimen's cell subset or site label: CD45RO+ cells pooled with CCR7-negative TemRA cells. Receptor source: a woman aged 25 to 39 in good health.

The V call is TRBV6-4, the J call TRBJ2-3, with TRBD1 identical over 7 bases. Trimming at V came to 2 bases and at J to 2 bases, leaving 4 bases not matched to a gene. The germline V gene encodes CDR1 MRHNA and CDR2 SNTAGT. This CDR3 comprises 15 residues. CDR3 DNA sequence: TGTGCCAGCAGTGACAAGCAGGGGGACACAGATACGCAGTATTTT. This codes for CASSDKQGDTDTQYF.

The chain couples TRBV7-8 to TRBJ1-1; D is unresolved. With 2 bases removed from V and 4 bases from J, the gap between germline ends came to 11 bases. The germline V gene has CDR1 SGHVS and CDR2 FQNEAQ. This CDR3 spans 14 amino acids. This CDR3 reads CASSLYPESTEAFF. The CDR3 DNA reads as TGTGCCAGCAGCTTATATCCGGAAAGCACTGAAGCTTTCTTT.

Many counts were recorded for this clone. The J gene is TRBJ1-1, the V gene TRBV6-1; 7 bases line up with TRBD1. This CDR3 contains 13 residues. The germline gives CDR1 MNHNS, CDR2 SASEGT. Unmatched junction bases numbered 6, after V lost 3 bases and J lost 8 bases. This CDR3 is CASSDSTGVEAFF. The CDR3, as DNA: TGTGCCAGCAGTGATTCAACAGGGGTAGAAGCTTTCTTT.

With regard to this clone: Given a much more abundant clone one base away, this may be a read error. The CDR3 sequence is CASSQGGSHSYEQYF. In nucleotides, the CDR3 is TGTGCCAGCAGCCAAGGCGGTTCCCACTCCTACGAGCAGTACTTC. The rearrangement joins TRBV4-2 to TRBJ2-7; D remains ambiguous. The CDR3 consists of 15 residues. CDR1 LGHNA and CDR2 YNFKEQ come from the germline V gene. Trimming removed 1 base at V and 0 bases at J, with 10 bases between.

The rearrangement links TRBV6-6 to TRBJ2-2, with a tentative D call TRBD1 (5 bases). Germline CDR1 and CDR2: MNHNY and SVGAGI (reference sequence). The CDR3 extends over 16 amino acids. V lost 5 bases to trimming and J lost 3 bases, with 16 bases between them. The chain's CDR3 is CASSPTFPGYTGELFF. The CDR3 DNA follows: TGTGCCAGCAGTCCGACCTTCCCAGGGTACACCGGGGAGCTGTTTTTT.

The V and J genes are TRBV11-1 and TRBJ2-7, with D maybe TRBD2 (6 bases). Between the trimmed V and J ends, which lost 6 bases and 3 bases, there was a span of 24 bases. This CDR3 has 17 residues. Germline loops: CDR1 SGHAT, CDR2 FQDESV (reference sequence). This CDR3 reads CASSYSRLGLHHYEQYF. In DNA form, the CDR3 reads TGTGCCAGCAGTTATAGTAGATTGGGACTGCATCACTACGAGCAGTACTTC.

This clone is judged medium-sized (0.01 to 0.1%). The chain combines TRBV4-2 with TRBJ2-1, with D perhaps matching TRBD1 (5 bases). V was clipped by 0 bases and J by 1 base, with 10 bases between them. This CDR3 is 16 amino acids long. CDR1 LGHNA and CDR2 YNFKEQ come from the germline V gene. This CDR3 is CASSQEVSGSYNEQFF. As DNA, the CDR3 is TGTGCCAGCAGCCAAGAAGTATCAGGGTCCTACAATGAGCAGTTCTTC.

This chain uses TRBV25-1 with TRBJ1-1; 7 bases fit TRBD1. Germline CDR1 and CDR2: MGHDK and SYGVNS. The CDR3 contains 13 residues. V gave up 0 bases and J gave up 8 bases; unmatched junction bases: 3. CDR3: CASSEYLTGEAFF. CDR3 nucleotides: TGTGCCAGCAGTGAATATCTGACAGGGGAAGCTTTCTTT.

This clone was counted only a few times. The same CDR3 can be traced to other DNA sequences in this sample. V gene TRBV28 combines with J gene TRBJ2-2; the D gene could be TRBD1 or TRBD2 (6 bases each). V was cut by 6 bases and J by 5 bases, with 13 bases left in between. From germline, CDR1 is MDHEN and CDR2 SYDVKM. The CDR3 is 14 residues long. The CDR3 DNA reads TGTGCCAGCAGGCGGGACACAAATACCGGGGAGCTGTTTTTT. Its translation: CASRRDTNTGELFF.

The chain couples TRBV7-9 to TRBJ2-7, with 9 bases fitting TRBD2. CDR1 is SEHNR, CDR2 FQNEAQ, per germline (reference sequence). The CDR3 loop spans 16 amino acids. Trimming at V came to 5 bases and at J to 3 bases, leaving 11 bases not matched to a gene. The CDR3 region is CASSDTSGSWLYEQYF. DNA of the CDR3: TGTGCCAGCAGCGACACTAGCGGGTCTTGGCTCTACGAGCAGTACTTC.

The chain couples TRBV11-2 to TRBJ2-7; 10 bases map to TRBD2. Germline V gives CDR1 SGHAT, CDR2 FQNNGV. CDR3 length: 16 amino acids. With V trimmed by 7 bases and J by 6 bases, 15 bases remained unmatched. CDR3 sequence (DNA): TGTGCCAGCACCATCTCCCCCGCTAGCGGGAGTGGCGAGCAGTACTTC. Its protein is CASTISPASGSGEQYF.

This sequence joins TRBV6-5 and TRBJ1-3; D may be TRBD1 (5 bases). The CDR3 is 14 amino acids. CDR1 and CDR2 from the germline V gene are MNHEY and SVGAGI. V lost 6 bases, J lost 3 bases, and 12 bases lay in between. The CDR3 reads CASRPRADGNTIYF. Here the CDR3 DNA reads TGTGCCAGCAGGCCCAGGGCAGATGGAAACACCATATATTTT.

In this sample, this clone turned up once. CDR3 in DNA: TGTGCCAGCCTCCCTTGGGGGAACACCGGGGAGCTGTTTTTT. Translating it yields CASLPWGNTGELFF. J is TRBJ2-2 and V is TRBV19; D uncertain. The ends were cut back, 9 bases at V and 1 base at J, with 12 bases in the middle. This CDR3 has 14 amino acids. CDR1 is LNHDA and CDR2 is SQIVND in the germline V gene (reference sequence).

The V gene is TRBV4-2, the J gene TRBJ2-7, with 7 bases matching TRBD2. Germline V gene lookup returns CDR1 LGHNA and CDR2 YNFKEQ. The CDR3 runs 16 residues. Germline trimming cut 0 bases from V and 1 base from J; bases unmatched to any gene: 6. DNA of the CDR3: TGTGCCAGCAGCCAAGATCCGGGGGGAGGGTCCTACGAGCAGTACTTC. Residues: CASSQDPGGGSYEQYF.

The chain carries TRBV6-6 and TRBJ2-2, with D maybe TRBD2 (6 bases). Germline V lookup: CDR1 MNHNY, CDR2 SVGAGI (reference sequence). The V end was cut by 6 bases, the J end by 4 bases, with 12 bases between. The CDR3 runs 14 residues. CDR3 in DNA: TGTGCCAGCAGCCCTGACGGGGGCACCGGGGAGCTGTTTTTT. It yields the protein CASSPDGGTGELFF.